The entry that follows covers one T cell receptor beta chain sequence. The data were taken from a study of blood T cell repertoires in COVID-19. The wider study: PBMCs, B-cell-depleted T cells, or T cells provided the cDNA or gDNA that made up the material.

Authors' data handling: Estimated nucleated cell counts came from reference gene primer amplification. Profiled with immunoSEQ multiplex PCR; TCRdb holds only in-frame clones, not every one. The V and J calls and clone size come from that table; D and trimming were worked out from the DNA. The sample carries about 430,000 clones, 85% to 90% recorded once. The sample taken for sequencing was PBMCs or T cells enriched from blood (not recorded which). This clonotype originated in a woman in her 30s with acute COVID-19.

Written as DNA, the CDR3 is TGTGCCAGCAGCCAAGCAGGTCGGCAACGATTCCACTTT. Translated, it gives CASSQAGRQRFHF. The rearrangement joins TRBV3-1 (or the pseudogene TRBV3-2) to TRBJ1-6; D ambiguous. The CDR3 runs to 13 residues. Trimming stripped 1 base from V and 17 bases from J, with 15 bases between. Germline CDR1 is LGHDT and CDR2 is YNNKEL (reference sequence).